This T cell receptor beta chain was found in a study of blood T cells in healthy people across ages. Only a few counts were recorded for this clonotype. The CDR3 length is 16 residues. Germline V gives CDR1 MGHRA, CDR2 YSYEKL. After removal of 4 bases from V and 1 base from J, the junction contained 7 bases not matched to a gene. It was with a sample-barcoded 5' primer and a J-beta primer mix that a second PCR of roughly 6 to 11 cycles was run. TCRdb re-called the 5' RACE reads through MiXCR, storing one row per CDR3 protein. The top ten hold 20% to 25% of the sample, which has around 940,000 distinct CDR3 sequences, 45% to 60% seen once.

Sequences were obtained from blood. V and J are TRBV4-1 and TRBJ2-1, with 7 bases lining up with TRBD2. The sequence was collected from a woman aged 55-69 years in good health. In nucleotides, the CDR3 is TGCGCCAGCAGCCTAGGACGGCGGGAGTCCTACAATGAGCAGTTCTTC. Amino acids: CASSLGRRESYNEQFF.